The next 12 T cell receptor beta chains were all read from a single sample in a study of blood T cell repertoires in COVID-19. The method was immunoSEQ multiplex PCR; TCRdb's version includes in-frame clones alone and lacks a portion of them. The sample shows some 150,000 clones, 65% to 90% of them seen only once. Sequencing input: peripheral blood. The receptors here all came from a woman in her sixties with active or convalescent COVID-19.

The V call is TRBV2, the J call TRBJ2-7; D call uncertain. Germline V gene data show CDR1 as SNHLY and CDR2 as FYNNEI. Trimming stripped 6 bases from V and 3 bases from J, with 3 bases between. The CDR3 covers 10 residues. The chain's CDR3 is CASSFYEQYV. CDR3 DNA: TGTGCCAGCAGCTTCTACGAGCAGTACGTC.

The CDR3 spells CASSDGTGTEAFF. CDR3 nucleotides: TGCGCCAGCAGCGATGGGACAGGCACTGAAGCTTTCTTT. The chain couples TRBV5-1 to TRBJ1-1; 8 nucleotides match TRBD1. Germline CDR1 reads SGHRS; CDR2 reads YFSETQ. The CDR3 is made up of 13 amino acids. V lost 4 bases and J lost 4; bases outside the gene matches: 3.

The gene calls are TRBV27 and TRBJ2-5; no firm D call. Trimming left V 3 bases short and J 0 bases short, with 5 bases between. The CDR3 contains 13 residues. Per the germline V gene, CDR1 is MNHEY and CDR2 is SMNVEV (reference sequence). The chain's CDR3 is CASSFLYQETQYF. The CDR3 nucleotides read TGTGCCAGCAGTTTCCTGTACCAAGAGACCCAGTACTTC.

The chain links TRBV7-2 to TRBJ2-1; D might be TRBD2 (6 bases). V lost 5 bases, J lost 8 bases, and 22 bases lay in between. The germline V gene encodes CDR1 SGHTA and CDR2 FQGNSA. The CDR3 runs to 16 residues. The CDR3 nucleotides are TGTGCCAGCAGCACGCGAAGGGGAGCGGGTTTCGATGAGCAGTTCTTC. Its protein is CASSTRRGAGFDEQFF.

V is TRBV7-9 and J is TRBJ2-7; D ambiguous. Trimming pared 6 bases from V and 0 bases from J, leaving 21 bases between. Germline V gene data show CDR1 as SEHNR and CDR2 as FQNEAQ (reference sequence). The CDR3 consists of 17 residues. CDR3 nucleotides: TGTGCCAGCAGTCGTAGTTCTGCGGTATGGAGCTCCTACGAGCAGTACTTC. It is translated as CASSRSSAVWSSYEQYF.

The CDR3 coding sequence is TGTGCCAGCAGCCTCCCATCTGCGGGAAACACCATATATTTT. Translation gives CASSLPSAGNTIYF. The chain couples TRBV3-1 (or the pseudogene TRBV3-2) to TRBJ1-3; D remains ambiguous. Trimming stripped 4 bases from V and 4 bases from J, with 11 bases between. CDR1 is LGHDT and CDR2 is YNNKEL in the germline V gene (reference sequence). The CDR3 totals 14 residues.

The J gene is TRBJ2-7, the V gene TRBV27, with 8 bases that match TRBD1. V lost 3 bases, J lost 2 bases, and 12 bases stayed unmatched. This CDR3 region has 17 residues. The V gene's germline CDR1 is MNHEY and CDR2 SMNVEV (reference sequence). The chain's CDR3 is CASSFLTGTGVAYEQYF. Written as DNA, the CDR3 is TGTGCCAGCAGTTTCTTAACCGGGACAGGTGTCGCCTACGAGCAGTACTTC.

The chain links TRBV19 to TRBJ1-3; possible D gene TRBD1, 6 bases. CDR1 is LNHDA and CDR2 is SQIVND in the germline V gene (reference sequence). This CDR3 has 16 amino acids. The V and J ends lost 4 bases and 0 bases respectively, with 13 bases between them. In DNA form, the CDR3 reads TGTGCCAGTAGTACTCGAGGGGGAATCTCTGGAAACACCATATATTTT. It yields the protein CASSTRGGISGNTIYF.

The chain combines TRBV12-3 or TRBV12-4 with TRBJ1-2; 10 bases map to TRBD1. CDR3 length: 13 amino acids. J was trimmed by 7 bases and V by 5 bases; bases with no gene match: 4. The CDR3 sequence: CASSPGTGVGYTF. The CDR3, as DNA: TGTGCCAGCAGTCCCGGGACAGGGGTTGGCTACACCTTC.

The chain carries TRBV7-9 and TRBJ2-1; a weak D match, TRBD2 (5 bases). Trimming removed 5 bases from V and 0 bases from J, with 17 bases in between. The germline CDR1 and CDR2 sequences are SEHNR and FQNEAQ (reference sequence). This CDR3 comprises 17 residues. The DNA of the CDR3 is TGTGCCAGCAGCCGTGTGGTGGGAGTACGCTCCTACAATGAGCAGTTCTTC. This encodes CASSRVVGVRSYNEQFF.

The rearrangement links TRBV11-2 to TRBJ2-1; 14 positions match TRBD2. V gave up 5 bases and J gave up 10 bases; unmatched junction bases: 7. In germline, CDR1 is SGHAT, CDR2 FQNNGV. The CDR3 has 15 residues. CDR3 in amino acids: CASSTRLAGGVEQFF. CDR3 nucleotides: TGTGCCAGCAGCACCAGACTAGCGGGAGGGGTGGAGCAGTTCTTC.

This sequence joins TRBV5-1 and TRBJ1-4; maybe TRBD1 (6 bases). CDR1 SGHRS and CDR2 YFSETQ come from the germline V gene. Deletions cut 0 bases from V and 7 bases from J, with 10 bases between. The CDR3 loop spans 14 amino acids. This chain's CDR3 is CASSLGSGAEKLFF. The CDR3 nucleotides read TGCGCCAGCAGCTTGGGGTCAGGGGCTGAAAAACTGTTTTTT.